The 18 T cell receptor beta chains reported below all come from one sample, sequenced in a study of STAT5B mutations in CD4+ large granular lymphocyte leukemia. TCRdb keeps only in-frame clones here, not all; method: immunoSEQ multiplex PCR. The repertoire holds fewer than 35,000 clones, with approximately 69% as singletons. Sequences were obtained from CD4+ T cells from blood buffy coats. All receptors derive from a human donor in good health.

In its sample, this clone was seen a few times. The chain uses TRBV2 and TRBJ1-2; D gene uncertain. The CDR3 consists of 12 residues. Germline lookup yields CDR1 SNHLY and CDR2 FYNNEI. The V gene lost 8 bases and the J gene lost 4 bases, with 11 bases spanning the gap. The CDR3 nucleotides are TGTGCCAGCCGACCGGGGTTCTATGGCTACACCTTC. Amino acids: CASRPGFYGYTF.

CDR3 loop: CASSLAGTSGYEQYF. As DNA, the CDR3 is TGTGCCAGCAGCTTAGCCGGGACTAGCGGGTACGAGCAGTACTTC. This chain uses TRBV7-2 with TRBJ2-7; TRBD2 matches 12 bases. Germline CDR1 and CDR2: SGHTA and FQGNSA. Trimming removed 0 bases from V and 4 bases from J; junction bases left unmatched: 1. The CDR3 totals 15 residues.

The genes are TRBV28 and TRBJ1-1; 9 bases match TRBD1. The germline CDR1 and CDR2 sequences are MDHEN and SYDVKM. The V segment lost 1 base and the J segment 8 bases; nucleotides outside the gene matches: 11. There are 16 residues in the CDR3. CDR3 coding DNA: TGTGCCAGCAGTTTATACGACCAAACAGGGGGCCGGGAAGCTTTCTTT. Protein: CASSLYDQTGGREAFF.

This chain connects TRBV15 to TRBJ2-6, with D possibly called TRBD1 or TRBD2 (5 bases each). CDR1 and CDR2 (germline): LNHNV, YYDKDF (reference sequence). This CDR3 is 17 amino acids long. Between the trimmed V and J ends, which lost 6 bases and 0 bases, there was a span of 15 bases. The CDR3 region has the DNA TGTGCCACCAGGGGGGACGATCGGAGCTCTGGGGCCAACGTCCTGACTTTC. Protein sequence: CATRGDDRSSGANVLTF.

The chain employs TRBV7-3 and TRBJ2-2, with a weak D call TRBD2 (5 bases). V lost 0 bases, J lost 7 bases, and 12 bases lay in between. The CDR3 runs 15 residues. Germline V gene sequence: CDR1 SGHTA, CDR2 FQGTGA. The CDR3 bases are TGTGCCAGCAGCTTAACGCCCGGGGTTGGCGGGGAGCTGTTTTTT. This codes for CASSLTPGVGGELFF.

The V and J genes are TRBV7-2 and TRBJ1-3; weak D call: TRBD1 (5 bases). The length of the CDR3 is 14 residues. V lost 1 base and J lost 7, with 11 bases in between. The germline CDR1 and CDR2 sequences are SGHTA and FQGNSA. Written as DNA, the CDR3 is TGTGCCAGCAGCTTAGGCGGGGGTAGGAACACCATATATTTT. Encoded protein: CASSLGGGRNTIYF.

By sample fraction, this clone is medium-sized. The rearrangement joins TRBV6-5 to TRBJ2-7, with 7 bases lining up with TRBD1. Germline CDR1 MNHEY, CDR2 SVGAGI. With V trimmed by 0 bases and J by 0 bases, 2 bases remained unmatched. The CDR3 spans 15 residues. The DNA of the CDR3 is TGTGCCAGCAGTTACTCGACAGGGCCCTCCTACGAGCAGTACTTC. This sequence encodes CASSYSTGPSYEQYF.

The CDR3 reads CASRQGGTDTQYF. CDR3 DNA: TGTGCCAGCAGACAGGGGGGCACAGATACGCAGTATTTT. J is TRBJ2-3 and V is TRBV5-6; TRBD1 agrees at 8 bases. The germline gives CDR1 SGHDT, CDR2 YYEEEE. This CDR3 contains 13 residues. The V gene end was trimmed by 5 bases and the J gene end by 1 base; junction bases not matched to a gene: 0.

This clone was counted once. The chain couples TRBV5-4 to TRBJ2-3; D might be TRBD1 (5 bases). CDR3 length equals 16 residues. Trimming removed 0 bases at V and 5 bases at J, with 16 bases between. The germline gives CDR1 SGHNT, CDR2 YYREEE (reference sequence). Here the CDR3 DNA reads TGTGCCAGCAGCTTGGTCATCCAAAGGGGCAAAGATACGCAGTATTTT. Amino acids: CASSLVIQRGKDTQYF.

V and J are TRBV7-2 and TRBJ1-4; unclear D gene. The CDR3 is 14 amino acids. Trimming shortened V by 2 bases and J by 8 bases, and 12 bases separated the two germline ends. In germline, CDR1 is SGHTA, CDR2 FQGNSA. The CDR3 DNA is TGTGCCAGCAGCTTACGAAAGGGTGAAGAAAAACTGTTTTTT. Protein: CASSLRKGEEKLFF. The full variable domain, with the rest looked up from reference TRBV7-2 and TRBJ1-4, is GAGVSQSPSNKVTEKGKDVELRCDPISGHTALYWYRQSLGQGLEFLIYFQGNSAPDKSGLPSDRFSAERTGGSVSTLTIQRTQQEDSAVYLCASSLRKGEEKLFFGSGTQLSVL.

In DNA form, the CDR3 reads TGTGCCAGCAGATTCCCGGGCCCAGACGAGACCCAGTACTTC. Protein product: CASRFPGPDETQYF. V usage is TRBV6-6 and J usage is TRBJ2-5, with D uncertain. Germline V gene data show CDR1 as MNHNY and CDR2 as SVGAGI (reference sequence). V was pared by 6 bases and J by 5 bases, with 16 bases between. The CDR3 runs 14 residues.

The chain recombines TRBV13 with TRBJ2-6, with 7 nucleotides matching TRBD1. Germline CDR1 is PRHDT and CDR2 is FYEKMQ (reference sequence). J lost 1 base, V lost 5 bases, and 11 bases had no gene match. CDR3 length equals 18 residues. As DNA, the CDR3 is TGTGCCAGCAGCCCCGTGTTAGGGGGCGCTTCTGGGGCCAACGTCCTGACTTTC. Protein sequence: CASSPVLGGASGANVLTF.

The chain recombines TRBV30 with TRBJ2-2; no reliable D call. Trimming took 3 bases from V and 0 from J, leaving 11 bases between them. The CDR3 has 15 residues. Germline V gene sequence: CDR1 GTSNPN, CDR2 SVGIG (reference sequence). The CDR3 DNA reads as TGTGCCTGGAGCAAGGTATCGCCGAACACCGGGGAGCTGTTTTTT. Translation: CAWSKVSPNTGELFF.

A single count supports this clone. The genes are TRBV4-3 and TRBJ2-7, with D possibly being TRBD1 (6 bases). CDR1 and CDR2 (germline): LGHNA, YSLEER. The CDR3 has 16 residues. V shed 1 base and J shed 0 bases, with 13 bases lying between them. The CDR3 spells CASSQGWGHLSYEQYF. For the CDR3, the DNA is TGCGCCAGCAGCCAAGGATGGGGGCACCTCTCCTACGAGCAGTACTTC.

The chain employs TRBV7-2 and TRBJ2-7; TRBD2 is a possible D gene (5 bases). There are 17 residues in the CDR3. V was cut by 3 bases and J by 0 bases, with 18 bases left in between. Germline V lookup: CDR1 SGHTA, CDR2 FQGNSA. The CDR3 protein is CASSLYGGQLGSYEQYF. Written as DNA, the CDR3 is TGTGCCAGCAGCTTGTATGGAGGTCAGTTAGGCTCCTACGAGCAGTACTTC.

CDR3: CAWSGRGEVRETQYF. CDR3 coding DNA: TGTGCCTGGAGTGGGCGGGGGGAGGTTAGAGAGACCCAGTACTTC. V gene TRBV30 combines with J gene TRBJ2-5, with TRBD2 identical over 8 bases. With V trimmed by 1 base and J by 4 bases, 8 bases remained unmatched. Germline V gives CDR1 GTSNPN, CDR2 SVGIG (reference sequence). This CDR3 is 15 amino acids long.

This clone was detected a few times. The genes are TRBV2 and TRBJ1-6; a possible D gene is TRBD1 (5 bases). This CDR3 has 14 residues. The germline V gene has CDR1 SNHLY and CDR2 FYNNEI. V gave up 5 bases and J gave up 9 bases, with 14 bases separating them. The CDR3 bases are TGTGCCAGCAGTCCGGGACTCGCGGGTTCACCCCTCCACTTT. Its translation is CASSPGLAGSPLHF.

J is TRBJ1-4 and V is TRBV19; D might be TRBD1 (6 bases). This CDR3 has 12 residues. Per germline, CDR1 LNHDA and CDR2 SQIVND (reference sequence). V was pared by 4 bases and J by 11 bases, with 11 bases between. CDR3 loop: CASSTRTEKLFF. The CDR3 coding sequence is TGTGCCAGTAGTACCCGGACAGAGAAACTGTTTTTT.